This passage covers 21 T cell receptor beta chains from one sample sequenced in a study of a mutant IDH1 vaccine in newly diagnosed glioma. Their specific antigens are unknown. Described time point: week 11, during vaccination. Doses comprised 300 ug of mutant IDH1 20-mer peptide each, plus topical imiquimod. The repertoire was sequenced with immunoSEQ multiplex PCR; TCRdb's copy has only in-frame clones and lacks some. The repertoire holds around 60,000 clones, with around 84% as singletons. Sample: PBMCs, taken from a glioma patient whose treatment included an IDH1 peptide vaccine. The receptors stem from a woman in her 50s with glioma.

The chain carries TRBV4-1 and TRBJ1-1; no clear D. The CDR3 is 20 residues long. The V gene's germline CDR1 is MGHRA and CDR2 YSYEKL. Trimming cost V 4 bases and J 1 base, with 28 bases left between them. The CDR3 DNA follows: TGCGCCAGCAGCCGAGATAGAGAGGAGCAGGTCGGCACTCGGAACACTGAAGCTTTCTTT. This encodes CASSRDREEQVGTRNTEAFF.

This chain joins TRBV5-6 and TRBJ1-1; D is undetermined. The CDR3 extends over 15 amino acids. The V gene lost 0 bases and the J gene lost 1 base, with 10 bases spanning the gap. Germline assignment: CDR1 SGHDT and CDR2 YYEEEE. CDR3 in amino acids: CASSLGAGKNTEAFF. Here the CDR3 DNA reads TGTGCCAGCAGCTTGGGGGCGGGGAAGAACACTGAAGCTTTCTTT.

DNA of the CDR3: TGTGCCAGTAGTAGAGAAAGCGGGGGCCCGTACGAGCAGTACTTC. Residues: CASSRESGGPYEQYF. The chain uses TRBV19 and TRBJ2-7; TRBD2 agrees at 8 bases. From germline, CDR1 is LNHDA and CDR2 SQIVND (reference sequence). The V gene end was trimmed by 4 bases and the J gene end by 4 bases; junction bases not matched to a gene: 9. There are 15 residues in the CDR3.

The chain joins TRBV18 to TRBJ1-1; D may be TRBD1 (5 bases). The V and J ends lost 3 bases and 8 bases respectively, with 13 bases between them. Per the germline V gene, CDR1 is KGHSH and CDR2 is LQKENI. The CDR3 is 13 residues long. The CDR3, as DNA: TGTGCCAGCTCACCTAGGGGACTGGACGAAGCTTTCTTT. This codes for CASSPRGLDEAFF.

The chain employs TRBV27 and TRBJ1-4; D call uncertain. CDR3 length: 13 amino acids. V lost 5 bases, J lost 6 bases, and 10 bases lay in between. The germline CDR1 and CDR2 sequences are MNHEY and SMNVEV (reference sequence). CDR3 DNA: TGTGCCAGCAGTATGAGGTATCATGAAAAACTGTTTTTT. Its protein is CASSMRYHEKLFF. Full variable domain (rest looked up from reference TRBV27 and TRBJ1-4): EAQVTQNPRYLITVTGKKLTVTCSQNMNHEYMSWYRQDPGLGLRQIYYSMNVEVTDKGDVPEGYKVSRKEKRNFPLILESPSPNQTSLYFCASSMRYHEKLFFGSGTQLSVL.

The rearrangement uses TRBV14 and TRBJ1-4, with a possible D match to TRBD1 (5 bases). This CDR3 is built from 15 residues. The germline V and J ends were trimmed by 5 bases and 3 bases, with 13 bases remaining between them. The V gene's germline CDR1 is SGHDN and CDR2 FVKESK. CDR3 protein: CASSYRQGANEKLFF. The CDR3, as DNA: TGTGCCAGCAGCTACCGTCAGGGAGCTAATGAAAAACTGTTTTTT. The whole variable domain, remainder taken from reference TRBV14 and TRBJ1-4, is EAGVTQFPSHSVIEKGQTVTLRCDPISGHDNLYWYRRVMGKEIKFLLHFVKESKQDESGMPNNRFLAERTGGTYSTLKVQPAELEDSGVYFCASSYRQGANEKLFFGSGTQLSVL.

The chain uses TRBV7-9 and TRBJ1-3; D is possibly TRBD1 (5 bases). Germline CDR1 and CDR2: SEHNR and FQNEAQ (reference sequence). CDR3 length equals 15 residues. V was clipped by 3 bases and J by 0 bases, with 9 bases between them. The CDR3 DNA is TGTGCCAGCAGCTTGGGACGGAGCTCTGGAAACACCATATATTTT. Protein product: CASSLGRSSGNTIYF. The variable domain in full, completed from reference TRBV7-9 and TRBJ1-3, reads DTGVSQNPRHKITKRGQNVTFRCDPISEHNRLYWYRQTLGQGPEFLTYFQNEAQLEKSRLLSDRFSAERPKGSFSTLEIQRTEQGDSAMYLCASSLGRSSGNTIYFGEGSWLTVV.

J is TRBJ1-2 and V is TRBV10-1; the D gene is possibly TRBD1 (5 bases). CDR1 and CDR2 (germline): WNHNN, SYGVQD (reference sequence). This CDR3 has 15 amino acids. Trimming cost V 0 bases and J 6 bases, with 14 bases left between them. The CDR3 DNA reads TGCGCCAGCAGTGAGTCGCCGGGGGAAGTCAATGGCTACACCTTC. This sequence encodes CASSESPGEVNGYTF.

The rearrangement uses TRBV18 and TRBJ1-6, with 8 bases matching TRBD1. With 3 bases clipped from V and 7 bases from J, the junction kept 5 bases outside the gene matches. The V gene's germline CDR1 is KGHSH and CDR2 LQKENI. The CDR3 length is 15 residues. The CDR3 sequence is CASSPGQGVNSPLHF. For the CDR3, the DNA is TGTGCCAGCTCACCCGGACAGGGTGTGAATTCACCCCTCCACTTT. Filled out from reference TRBV18 and TRBJ1-6, the complete variable domain reads NAGVMQNPRHLVRRRGQEARLRCSPMKGHSHVYWYRQLPEEGLKFMVYLQKENIIDESGMPKERFSAEFPKEGPSILRIQQVVRGDSAAYFCASSPGQGVNSPLHFGNGTRLTVT.

The rearrangement links TRBV6-1 to TRBJ2-1, with TRBD2 matching over 9 bases. There are 15 residues in the CDR3. CDR1 is MNHNS and CDR2 is SASEGT in the germline V gene. V lost 2 bases and J lost 9; bases outside the gene matches: 8. In DNA, the CDR3 is TGTGCCAGCAGTGAACGTGCGGGGGGGCTAGGTGAGCAGTTCTTC. Translated, it gives CASSERAGGLGEQFF.

This chain joins TRBV9 and TRBJ1-1; no clear D. Trimming removed 4 bases from V and 0 bases from J, with 13 bases in between. The CDR3 consists of 15 residues. Looked up from germline, CDR1 is SGDLS and CDR2 is YYNGEE. CDR3 residues: CASSPDGYMNTEAFF. The CDR3 nucleotides are TGTGCCAGCAGCCCGGACGGATATATGAACACTGAAGCTTTCTTT.

The V gene is TRBV10-3, the J gene TRBJ2-1; 9 bases map to TRBD2. Germline CDR1 ENHRY, CDR2 SYGVKD. The CDR3 consists of 14 residues. The V segment lost 10 bases and the J segment 4 bases; nucleotides outside the gene matches: 8. The CDR3 DNA is TGTGCCACCCTTAGCGGGGGCTCTTACAATGAGCAGTTCTTC. Translating gives CATLSGGSYNEQFF.

This chain uses TRBV27 with TRBJ1-6, with D possibly matching TRBD1 (6 bases). The V gene lost 5 bases and the J gene lost 6 bases, with 14 bases spanning the gap. Germline CDR1 is MNHEY and CDR2 is SMNVEV (reference sequence). The CDR3 spans 15 residues. The DNA of the CDR3 is TGTGCCAGCAGTCCACAGGGTTCCCCTAATTCACCCCTCCACTTT. Its translation is CASSPQGSPNSPLHF.

This chain connects TRBV4-2 to TRBJ1-2; weak D call: TRBD1 (5 bases). V was shortened by 3 bases and J by 3 bases, with 17 bases between the two germline ends. CDR1 is LGHNA, CDR2 YNFKEQ, per germline. The CDR3 consists of 16 residues. The CDR3 here is CASSHPPQGLHYGYTF. CDR3 in DNA: TGTGCCAGCAGCCACCCTCCCCAGGGACTTCACTATGGCTACACCTTC.

This chain connects TRBV11-2 to TRBJ2-5; D remains unclear. The germline V gene has CDR1 SGHAT and CDR2 FQNNGV. The V and J ends lost 2 bases and 4 bases respectively, with 8 bases between them. The CDR3 runs 13 residues. DNA for the CDR3: TGTGCCAGCAGCTTACAGGATCGAGAGACCCAGTACTTC. Its protein is CASSLQDRETQYF.

V usage is TRBV4-3 and J usage is TRBJ1-5; the D gene is possibly TRBD1 (5 bases). This CDR3 region has 16 residues. V shed 0 bases and J shed 4 bases, with 13 bases lying between them. Germline V gives CDR1 LGHNA, CDR2 YSLEER. Written as DNA, the CDR3 is TGCGCCAGCAGCCAAGATTTGGGGGATGCGAATCAGCCCCAGCATTTT. Protein: CASSQDLGDANQPQHF.

The chain has TRBV18 and TRBJ2-3; tentatively, D is TRBD2 (6 bases). Germline V gene lookup returns CDR1 KGHSH and CDR2 LQKENI. V was pared by 2 bases and J by 3 bases, with 12 bases between. There are 15 residues in the CDR3. The CDR3 sequence is CASSPEGGMTDTQYF. The CDR3 region has the DNA TGTGCCAGCTCACCAGAAGGAGGGATGACAGATACGCAGTATTTT.

The chain combines TRBV10-3 with TRBJ1-1; D uncertain. Germline V lookup: CDR1 ENHRY, CDR2 SYGVKD. This CDR3 comprises 13 residues. Trimming removed 3 bases at V and 2 bases at J, with 7 bases between. The chain's CDR3 is CAISDRRNTEAFF. The DNA of the CDR3 is TGTGCCATCAGTGATAGGAGAAACACTGAAGCTTTCTTT.

The rearrangement uses TRBV4-1 and TRBJ1-1, with TRBD1 matching 11 bases. The J segment lost 7 bases and the V segment lost 2 bases, leaving 6 bases of the junction unmatched. This CDR3 comprises 15 residues. The germline gives CDR1 MGHRA, CDR2 YSYEKL. CDR3 amino acids: CASSQLDRGRSEAFF. The DNA for the CDR3 is TGCGCCAGCAGCCAACTGGACAGGGGGCGAAGTGAAGCTTTCTTT.

This rearrangement joins TRBV7-3 to TRBJ1-2; possibly TRBD1 for D (5 bases). The CDR3 contains 13 residues. V dropped 3 bases and J dropped 6 bases, with 11 bases sitting between them. The germline V gene encodes CDR1 SGHTA and CDR2 FQGTGA. The CDR3 loop is CASSLDTRNGYTF. CDR3 nucleotides: TGTGCCAGCAGCTTGGACACTAGGAATGGCTACACCTTC. The variable domain in full, with the rest retrieved from reference TRBV7-3 and TRBJ1-2, is GAGVSQTPSNKVTEKGKYVELRCDPISGHTALYWYRQSLGQGPEFLIYFQGTGAADDSGLPNDRFFAVRPEGSVSTLKIQRTERGDSAVYLCASSLDTRNGYTFGSGTRLTVV.

V gene TRBV5-1 combines with J gene TRBJ2-5, with 12 bases fitting TRBD2. Trimming at V came to 3 bases and at J to 1 base, leaving 4 bases not matched to a gene. The CDR3 contains 16 residues. CDR1 and CDR2 from the germline V gene are SGHRS and YFSETQ. CDR3 in amino acids: CASSSTSGGFQETQYF. The CDR3 DNA reads as TGCGCCAGCAGCTCTACTAGCGGGGGGTTCCAAGAGACCCAGTACTTC. The variable domain in full, with the rest retrieved from reference TRBV5-1 and TRBJ2-5, is KAGVTQTPRYLIKTRGQQVTLSCSPISGHRSVSWYQQTPGQGLQFLFEYFSETQRNKGNFPGRFSGRQFSNSRSEMNVSTLELGDSALYLCASSSTSGGFQETQYFGPGTRLLVL.